The T cell receptor beta chain described here comes from a study of blood T cell repertoires in COVID-19. The wider study: The United States, Italy and Spain provided the acute and convalescent COVID-19 samples. PBMCs, B-cell-depleted T cells, or T cells provided the cDNA or gDNA that made up the material.

The trim removed 4 bases at V and 2 bases at J, leaving 7 bases unmatched. This CDR3 is built from 15 residues. Germline assignment: CDR1 SGHRS and CDR2 YFSETQ. Sequencing used immunoSEQ multiplex PCR; TCRdb keeps in-frame clones, though not all of them. The sample consists of 190,000 or so clones, roughly 90% of them appearing once. The TCR comes from a woman aged 18-35 years who had recovered from COVID-19. The gene calls are TRBV5-1 and TRBJ2-3; TRBD1 aligns across 7 bases. Sequencing was performed on PBMCs or T cells enriched from blood (not recorded which). The CDR3 DNA reads TGCGCCAGCAGCGCCCAAGGACAGGCCACAGATACGCAGTATTTT. Translated: CASSAQGQATDTQYF.